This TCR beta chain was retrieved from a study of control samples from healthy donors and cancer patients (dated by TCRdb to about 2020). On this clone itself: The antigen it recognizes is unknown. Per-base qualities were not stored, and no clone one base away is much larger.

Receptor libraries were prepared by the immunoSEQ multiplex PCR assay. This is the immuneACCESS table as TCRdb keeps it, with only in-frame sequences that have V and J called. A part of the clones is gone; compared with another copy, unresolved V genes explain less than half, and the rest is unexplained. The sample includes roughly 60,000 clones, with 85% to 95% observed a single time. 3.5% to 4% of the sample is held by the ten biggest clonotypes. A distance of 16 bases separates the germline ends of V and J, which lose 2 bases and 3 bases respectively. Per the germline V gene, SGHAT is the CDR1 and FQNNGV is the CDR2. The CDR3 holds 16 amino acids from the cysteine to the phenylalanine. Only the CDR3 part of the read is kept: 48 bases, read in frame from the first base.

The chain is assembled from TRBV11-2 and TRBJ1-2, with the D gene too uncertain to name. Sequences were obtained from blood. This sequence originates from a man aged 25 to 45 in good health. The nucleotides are TGTGCCAGCAGCTTATTCCCCAGCCAGAAGGACTATGGCTACACCTTC. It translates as CASSLFPSQKDYGYTF.